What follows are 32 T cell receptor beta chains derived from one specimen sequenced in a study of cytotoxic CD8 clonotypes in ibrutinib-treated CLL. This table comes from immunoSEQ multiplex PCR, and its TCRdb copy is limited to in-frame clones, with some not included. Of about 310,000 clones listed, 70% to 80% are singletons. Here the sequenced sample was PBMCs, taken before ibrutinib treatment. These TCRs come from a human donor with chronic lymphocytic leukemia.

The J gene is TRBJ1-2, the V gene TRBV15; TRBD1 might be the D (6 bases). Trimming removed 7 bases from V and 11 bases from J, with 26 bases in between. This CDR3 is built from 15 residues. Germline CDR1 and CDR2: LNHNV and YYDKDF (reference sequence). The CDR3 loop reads CATTPVNRRGVLYTF. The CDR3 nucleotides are TGTGCCACCACCCCAGTCAACCGCAGGGGCGTTTTGTACACCTTC.

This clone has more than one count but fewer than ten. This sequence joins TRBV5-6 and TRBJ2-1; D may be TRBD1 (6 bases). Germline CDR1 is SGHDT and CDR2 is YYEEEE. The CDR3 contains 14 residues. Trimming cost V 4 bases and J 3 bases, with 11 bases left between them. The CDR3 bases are TGTGCCAGCAGCCGTGGACAGAGCTACAATGAGCAGTTCTTC. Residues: CASSRGQSYNEQFF.

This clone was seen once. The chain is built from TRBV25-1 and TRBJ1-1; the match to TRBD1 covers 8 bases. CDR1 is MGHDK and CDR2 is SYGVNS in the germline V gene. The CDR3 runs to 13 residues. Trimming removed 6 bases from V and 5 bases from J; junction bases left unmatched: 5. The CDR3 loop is CASRGTGQTEAFF. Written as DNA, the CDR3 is TGTGCCAGCAGGGGGACAGGCCAAACTGAAGCTTTCTTT.

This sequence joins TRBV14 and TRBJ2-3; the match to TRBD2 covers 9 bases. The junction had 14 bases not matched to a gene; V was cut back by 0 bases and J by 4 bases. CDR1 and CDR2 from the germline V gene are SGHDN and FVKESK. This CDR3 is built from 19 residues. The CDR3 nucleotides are TGTGCCAGCAGCCAAGACTCCATTGTTGGGACTAGCAGACCAGATACGCAGTATTTT. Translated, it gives CASSQDSIVGTSRPDTQYF.

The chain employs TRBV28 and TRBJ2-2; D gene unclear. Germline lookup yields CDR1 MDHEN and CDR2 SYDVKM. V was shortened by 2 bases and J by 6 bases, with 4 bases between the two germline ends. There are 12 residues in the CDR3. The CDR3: CASSLGSGELFF. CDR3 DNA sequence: TGTGCCAGCAGTTTAGGGTCCGGGGAGCTGTTTTTT.

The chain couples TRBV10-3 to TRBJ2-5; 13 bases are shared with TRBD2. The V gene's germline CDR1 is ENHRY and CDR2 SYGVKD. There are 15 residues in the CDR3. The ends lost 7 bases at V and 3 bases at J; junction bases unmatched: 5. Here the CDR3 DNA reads TGTGCCATCACTAGGACTAGCGGGAGCGAAGAGACCCAGTACTTC. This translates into CAITRTSGSEETQYF.

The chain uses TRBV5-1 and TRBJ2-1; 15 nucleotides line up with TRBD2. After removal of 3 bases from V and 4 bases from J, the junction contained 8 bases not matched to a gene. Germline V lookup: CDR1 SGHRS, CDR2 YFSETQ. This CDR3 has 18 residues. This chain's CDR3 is CASSSPPGLAGGYNEQFF. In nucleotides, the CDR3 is TGCGCCAGCAGCTCCCCGCCGGGACTAGCGGGAGGATACAATGAGCAGTTCTTC.

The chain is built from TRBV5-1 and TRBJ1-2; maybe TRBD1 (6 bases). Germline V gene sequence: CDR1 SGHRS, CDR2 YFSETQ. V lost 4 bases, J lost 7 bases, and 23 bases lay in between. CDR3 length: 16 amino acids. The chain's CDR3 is CASSLTTGAGSSGYTF. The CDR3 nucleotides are TGCGCCAGCAGCCTAACTACGGGGGCAGGGTCGTCTGGCTACACCTTC.

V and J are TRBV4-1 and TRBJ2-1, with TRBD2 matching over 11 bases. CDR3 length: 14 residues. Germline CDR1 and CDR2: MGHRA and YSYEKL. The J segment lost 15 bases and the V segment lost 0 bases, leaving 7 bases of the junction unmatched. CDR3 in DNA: TGCGCCAGCAGCCAAGAACTAGCGGGAGACTCGCGGTTCTTC. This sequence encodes CASSQELAGDSRFF.

The CDR3, as DNA: TGTGCCAGCAGCCCCCCTTACAGCGGGATTCACGAGCAGTACTTC. This gives the protein CASSPPYSGIHEQYF. The J gene is TRBJ2-7, the V gene TRBV14; TRBD2 aligns across 7 bases. With 4 bases clipped from V and 5 bases from J, the junction kept 11 bases outside the gene matches. The CDR3 covers 15 residues. From germline, CDR1 is SGHDN and CDR2 FVKESK.

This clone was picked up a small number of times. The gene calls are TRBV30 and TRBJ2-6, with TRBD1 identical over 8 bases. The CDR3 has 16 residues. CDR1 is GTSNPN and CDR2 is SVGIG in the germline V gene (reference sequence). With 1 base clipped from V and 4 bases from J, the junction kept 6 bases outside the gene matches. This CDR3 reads CAWSAGRGHGANVLTF. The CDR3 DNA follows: TGTGCCTGGAGTGCGGGCAGGGGGCACGGGGCCAACGTCCTGACTTTC.

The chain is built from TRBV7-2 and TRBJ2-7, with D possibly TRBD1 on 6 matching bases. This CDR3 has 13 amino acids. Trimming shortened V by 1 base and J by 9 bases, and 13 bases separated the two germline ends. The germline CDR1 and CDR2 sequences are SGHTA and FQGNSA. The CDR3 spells CASSLGYGRGQYF. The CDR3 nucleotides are TGTGCCAGCAGCTTAGGTTATGGCAGGGGGCAGTACTTC.

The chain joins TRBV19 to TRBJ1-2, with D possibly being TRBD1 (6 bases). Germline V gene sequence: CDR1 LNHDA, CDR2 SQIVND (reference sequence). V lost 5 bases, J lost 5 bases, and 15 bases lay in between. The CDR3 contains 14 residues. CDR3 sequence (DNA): TGTGCCAGTAGTGCCCAGGACAGATTGTATGGCTACACCTTC. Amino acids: CASSAQDRLYGYTF.

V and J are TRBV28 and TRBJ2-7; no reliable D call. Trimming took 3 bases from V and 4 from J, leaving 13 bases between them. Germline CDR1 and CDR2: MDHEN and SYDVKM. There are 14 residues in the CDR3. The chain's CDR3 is CASSFVVLSYEQYF. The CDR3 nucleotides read TGTGCCAGCAGTTTTGTCGTACTCTCATACGAGCAGTACTTC.

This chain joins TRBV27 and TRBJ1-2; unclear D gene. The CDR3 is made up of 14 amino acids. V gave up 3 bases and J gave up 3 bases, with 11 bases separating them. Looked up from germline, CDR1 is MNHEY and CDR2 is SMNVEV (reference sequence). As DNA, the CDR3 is TGTGCCAGCAGTTTTTATCGGACGGACTATGGCTACACCTTC. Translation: CASSFYRTDYGYTF.

The CDR3 is CSVGLAGDEQFF. The CDR3 DNA reads TGCAGCGTAGGACTAGCGGGAGATGAGCAGTTCTTC. The J gene is TRBJ2-1, the V gene TRBV29-1, with 13 bases aligning to TRBD2. Losses at the gene ends were 6 bases for V and 8 bases for J; bases not matched to a gene: 1. This CDR3 has 12 amino acids. The V gene's germline CDR1 is SQVTM and CDR2 ANQGSEA.

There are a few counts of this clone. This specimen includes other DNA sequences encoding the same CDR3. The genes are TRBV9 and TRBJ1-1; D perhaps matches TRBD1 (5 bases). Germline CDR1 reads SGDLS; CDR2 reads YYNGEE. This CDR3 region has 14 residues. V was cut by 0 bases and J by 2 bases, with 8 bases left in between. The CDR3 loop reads CASSVGQGNTEAFF. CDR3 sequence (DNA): TGTGCCAGCAGCGTAGGCCAGGGCAACACTGAAGCTTTCTTT.

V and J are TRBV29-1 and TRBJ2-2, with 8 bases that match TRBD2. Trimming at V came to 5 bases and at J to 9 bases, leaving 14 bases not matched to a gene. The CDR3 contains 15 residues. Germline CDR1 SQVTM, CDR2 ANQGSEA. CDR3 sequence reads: CSVLETSAGSRELFF. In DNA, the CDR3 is TGCAGCGTTCTCGAGACTAGCGCAGGTTCCCGGGAGCTGTTTTTT.

CDR3 sequence reads: CASSLYRESYNEQFF. The DNA for the CDR3 is TGTGCCAGCAGTTTATACCGGGAGTCGTACAATGAGCAGTTCTTC. V usage is TRBV27 and J usage is TRBJ2-1; D is possibly TRBD2 (6 bases). V was cut by 1 base and J by 4 bases, with 11 bases left in between. The V gene's germline CDR1 is MNHEY and CDR2 SMNVEV (reference sequence). CDR3 length equals 15 residues.

The CDR3 spells CASSFGTGGSYEQYF. In DNA form, the CDR3 reads TGTGCCAGCAGCTTCGGGACCGGGGGATCCTACGAGCAGTACTTC. The rearrangement joins TRBV7-9 to TRBJ2-7; maybe TRBD2 (6 bases). The germline gives CDR1 SEHNR, CDR2 FQNEAQ (reference sequence). The V end lost 3 bases, the J end lost 1 base, and 13 bases lay between the germline ends. CDR3 length: 15 amino acids. Together with reference TRBV7-9 and TRBJ2-7, the CDR3 gives the full variable domain: DTGVSQNPRHKITKRGQNVTFRCDPISEHNRLYWYRQTLGQGPEFLTYFQNEAQLEKSRLLSDRFSAERPKGSFSTLEIQRTEQGDSAMYLCASSFGTGGSYEQYFGPGTRLTVT.

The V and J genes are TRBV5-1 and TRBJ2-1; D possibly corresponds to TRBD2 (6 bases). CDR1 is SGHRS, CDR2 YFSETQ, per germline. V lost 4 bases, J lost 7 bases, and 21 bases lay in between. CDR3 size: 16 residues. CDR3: CASSRILASRLNEQFF. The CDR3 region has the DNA TGCGCCAGCAGCAGAATACTAGCCTCACGGTTGAATGAGCAGTTCTTC.

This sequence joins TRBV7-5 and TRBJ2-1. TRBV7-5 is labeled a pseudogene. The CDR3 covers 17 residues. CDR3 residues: CVRSLGGDKSSYNEQFF. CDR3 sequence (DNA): TGTGTCAGAAGCTTAGGCGGTGACAAAAGCTCCTACAATGAGCAGTTCTTC.

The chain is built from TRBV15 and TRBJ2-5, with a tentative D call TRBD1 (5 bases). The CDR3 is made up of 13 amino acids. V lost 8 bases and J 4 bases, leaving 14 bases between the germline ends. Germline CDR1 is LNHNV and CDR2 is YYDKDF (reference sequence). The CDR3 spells CATGSRGLETQYF. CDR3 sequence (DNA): TGTGCCACCGGTTCTAGGGGTTTAGAGACCCAGTACTTC. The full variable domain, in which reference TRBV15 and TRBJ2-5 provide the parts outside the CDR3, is DAMVIQNPRYQVTQFGKPVTLSCSQTLNHNVMYWYQQKSSQAPKLLFHYYDKDFNNEADTPDNFQSRRPNTSFCFLDIRSPGLGDTAMYLCATGSRGLETQYFGPGTRLLVL.

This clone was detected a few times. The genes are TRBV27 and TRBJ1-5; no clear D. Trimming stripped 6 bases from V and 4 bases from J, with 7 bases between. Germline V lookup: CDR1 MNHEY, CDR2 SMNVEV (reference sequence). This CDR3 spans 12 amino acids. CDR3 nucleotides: TGTGCCAGCAGCCGACATAATCAGCCCCAGCATTTT. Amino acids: CASSRHNQPQHF.

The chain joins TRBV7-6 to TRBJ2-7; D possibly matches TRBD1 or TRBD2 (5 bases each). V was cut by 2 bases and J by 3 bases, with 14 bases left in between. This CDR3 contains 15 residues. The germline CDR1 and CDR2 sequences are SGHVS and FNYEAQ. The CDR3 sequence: CASSLHRDGDYEQYF. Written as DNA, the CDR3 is TGTGCCAGCAGCTTACACCGGGACGGAGACTACGAGCAGTACTTC.

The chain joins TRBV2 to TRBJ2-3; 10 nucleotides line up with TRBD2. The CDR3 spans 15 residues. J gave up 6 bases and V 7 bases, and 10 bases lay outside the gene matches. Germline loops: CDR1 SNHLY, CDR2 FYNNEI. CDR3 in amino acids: CASKGASGRADTQYF. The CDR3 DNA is TGTGCCAGCAAAGGAGCAAGCGGGAGGGCGGATACGCAGTATTTT.

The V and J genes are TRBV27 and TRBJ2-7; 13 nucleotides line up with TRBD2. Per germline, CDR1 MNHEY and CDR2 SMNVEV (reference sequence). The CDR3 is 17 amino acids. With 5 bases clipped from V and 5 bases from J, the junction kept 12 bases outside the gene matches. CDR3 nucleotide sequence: TGTGCCAGCAGTGCCGGGACTAGCGGGAATCGCGGTAACGAGCAGTACTTC. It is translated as CASSAGTSGNRGNEQYF.

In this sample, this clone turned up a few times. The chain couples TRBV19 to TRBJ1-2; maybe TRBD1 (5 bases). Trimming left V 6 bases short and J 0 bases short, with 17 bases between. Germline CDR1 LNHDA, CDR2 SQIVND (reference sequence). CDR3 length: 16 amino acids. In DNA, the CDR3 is TGTGCCAGTAGCCCGAATCTTGACAGAACTAACTATGGCTACACCTTC. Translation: CASSPNLDRTNYGYTF.

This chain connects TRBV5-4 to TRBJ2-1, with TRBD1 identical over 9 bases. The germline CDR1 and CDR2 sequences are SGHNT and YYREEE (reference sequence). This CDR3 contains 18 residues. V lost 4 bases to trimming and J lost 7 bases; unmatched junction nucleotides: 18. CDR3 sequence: CASSPQGAPFTFVNEQFF. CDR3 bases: TGTGCCAGCAGCCCACAGGGGGCGCCTTTCACCTTTGTTAATGAGCAGTTCTTC.

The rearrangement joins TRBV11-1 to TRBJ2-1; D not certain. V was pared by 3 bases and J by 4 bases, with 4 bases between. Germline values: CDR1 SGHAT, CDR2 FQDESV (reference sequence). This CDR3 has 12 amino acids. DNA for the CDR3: TGTGCCAGCAGCTTGATATACAATGAGCAGTTCTTC. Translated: CASSLIYNEQFF.

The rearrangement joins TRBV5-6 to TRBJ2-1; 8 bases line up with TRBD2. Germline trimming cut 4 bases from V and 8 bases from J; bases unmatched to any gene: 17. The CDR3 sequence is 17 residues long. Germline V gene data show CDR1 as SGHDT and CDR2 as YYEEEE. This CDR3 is CASSLGLAWSLGDEQFF. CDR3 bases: TGTGCCAGCAGCCTCGGACTAGCCTGGTCTTTAGGCGATGAGCAGTTCTTC.

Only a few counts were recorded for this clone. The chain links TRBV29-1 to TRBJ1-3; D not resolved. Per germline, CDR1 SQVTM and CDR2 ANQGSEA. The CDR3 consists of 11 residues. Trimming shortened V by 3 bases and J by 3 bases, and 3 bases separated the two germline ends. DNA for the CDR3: TGCAGCGTTGAGGTTGGAAACACCATATATTTT. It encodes CSVEVGNTIYF.